The rows below give T cell receptor beta chains drawn from one sample of a study of cytomegalovirus exposure and HLA in healthy donors. Method: immunoSEQ multiplex PCR; TCRdb's copy keeps in-frame clones and lacks some. Of some 75,000 clones in the sample, about four fifths were seen once. Sequencing input: PBMCs. Every receptor here comes from a man younger than 35 in good health and CMV-seropositive. Both conserved end residues are part of each CDR3. A D gene is named only where the DNA matches it firmly. The size field is filled for only some rows; it gives once, few, many or a size class.

abundance,j_gene,v_gene,d_gene,CDR3aa,CDR3nt
NA,TRBJ2-3,TRBV5-4,NA,CASRRDTDTQYF,TGTGCCAGCCGGCGGGACACAGATACGCAGTATTTT
NA,TRBJ2-3,TRBV18,NA,CASSPLFSGTQYF,TGTGCCAGCTCACCTCTATTTTCTGGTACGCAGTATTTT
NA,TRBJ2-7,TRBV9,TRBD1,CASSATGSVYEQYF,TGTGCCAGCAGCGCGACAGGGTCGGTCTACGAGCAGTACTTC
NA,TRBJ1-1,TRBV29-1,NA,CSTGQYTEAFF,TGCAGCACCGGACAGTACACTGAAGCTTTCTTT
NA,TRBJ1-5,TRBV28,NA,CASSQDSNQPQHF,TGTGCCAGCAGCCAGGATAGCAATCAGCCCCAGCATTTT
few,TRBJ2-7,TRBV6-1,NA,CASSVASKGYEQYF,TGTGCCAGCAGTGTGGCTAGTAAAGGCTACGAGCAGTACTTC
NA,TRBJ2-1,TRBV7-9,NA,CASSLGQNNEQFF,TGTGCCAGCAGCTTAGGACAGAACAATGAGCAGTTCTTC
once,TRBJ1-4,TRBV5-6,NA,CASSLVGGGADEKLFF,TGTGCCAGCAGCCTAGTAGGGGGGGGAGCGGATGAAAAACTGTTTTTT
NA,TRBJ1-4,TRBV5-1,NA,CASSSDGNEKLFF,TGCGCCAGCAGCTCGGACGGGAACGAAAAACTGTTTTTT
NA,TRBJ2-6,TRBV5-1,TRBD1,CASSPGQGSSGANVLTF,TGCGCCAGCAGCCCAGGACAGGGTAGCTCTGGGGCCAACGTCCTGACTTTC
NA,TRBJ1-1,TRBV29-1,TRBD1,CSVGTGRLMNTEAFF,TGCAGCGTTGGGACAGGACGACTAATGAACACTGAAGCTTTCTTT
few,TRBJ2-3,TRBV20-1,NA,CSTPITDTQYF,TGCAGTACTCCGATCACAGATACGCAGTATTTT
NA,TRBJ2-7,TRBV1,NA,CTSSQSRDTYSYEQYF,TGCACCAGCAGCCAGAGCCGGGACACCTATTCCTACGAGCAGTACTTC
NA,TRBJ1-2,TRBV13,NA,CASSLGREYGYTF,TGTGCCAGCAGCTTGGGGAGGGAATATGGCTACACCTTC
NA,TRBJ2-1,TRBV18,NA,CASSPFLLAEDEQFF,TGTGCCAGCTCACCTTTCCTACTAGCAGAGGATGAGCAGTTCTTC
NA,TRBJ1-3,TRBV28,NA,CASRDGLYNSGNTIYF,TGTGCCAGCAGGGACGGACTTTACAACTCTGGAAACACCATATATTTT
NA,TRBJ2-5,TRBV4-2,NA,CASSQDPNQETQYF,TGTGCCAGCAGCCAAGATCCCAACCAAGAGACCCAGTACTTC
NA,TRBJ2-2,TRBV5-4,TRBD2,CASSLGAGGGTGELFF,TGTGCCAGCAGCTTGGGGGCGGGAGGCGGCACCGGGGAGCTGTTTTTT
NA,TRBJ2-7,TRBV5-4,TRBD2,CASRTHGQREDEQYF,TGTGCCAGCCGAACCCACGGGCAGCGGGAAGACGAGCAGTACTTC
NA,TRBJ2-1,TRBV29-1,NA,CSASTYLADEQFF,TGCAGCGCCTCTACCTACCTAGCAGACGAGCAGTTCTTC
NA,TRBJ2-1,TRBV7-7,NA,CASSLSLSYNEQFF,TGTGCTAGCAGCTTAAGTCTCAGCTACAATGAGCAGTTCTTC
few,TRBJ2-5,TRBV7-3,NA,CASSLDRRETQYF,TGTGCCAGCAGCTTAGACAGGAGGGAGACCCAGTACTTC
NA,TRBJ2-7,TRBV6-5,NA,CASSYQGQAYEQYF,TGTGCCAGCAGTTACCAGGGGCAGGCCTACGAGCAGTACTTC
NA,TRBJ2-6,TRBV5-8,TRBD2,CASSHPGGILSGANVLTF,TGTGCCAGCAGCCACCCGGGGGGAATTCTCTCTGGGGCCAACGTCCTGACTTTC
NA,TRBJ2-1,TRBV6-5,NA,CASSYLQGGNEQFF,TGTGCCAGCAGTTATTTACAGGGCGGGAATGAGCAGTTCTTC
once,TRBJ2-7,TRBV2,TRBD2,CASRGTSYEQYF,TGTGCCAGCAGAGGGACTAGCTACGAGCAGTACTTC
NA,TRBJ1-2,TRBV7-9,NA,CASSLGSPTKGYTF,TGTGCCAGCAGCTTAGGGTCCCCAACTAAGGGCTACACCTTC
NA,TRBJ1-5,TRBV9,TRBD1,CASSGQGINQPQHF,TGTGCCAGCAGTGGACAGGGAATCAATCAGCCCCAGCATTTT
once,TRBJ1-1,TRBV10-2,TRBD1,CASRGQANTEAFF,TGCGCCAGCAGGGGACAGGCGAACACTGAAGCTTTCTTT
NA,TRBJ1-5,TRBV5-4,TRBD1,CASSSNLTGSYSNQPQHF,TGTGCCAGCAGCTCCAATCTGACAGGGTCCTATAGCAATCAGCCCCAGCATTTT
NA,TRBJ2-7,TRBV6-6,TRBD2,CASSYRAGVYEQYF,TGTGCCAGCAGTTACCGGGCGGGGGTCTACGAGCAGTACTTC
NA,TRBJ2-1,TRBV6-5,NA,CASSYRATGIWNEQFF,TGTGCCAGCAGTTACCGGGCCACAGGGATCTGGAATGAGCAGTTCTTC
once,TRBJ1-4,TRBV7-8,NA,CASSPRENMREKLFF,TGTGCCAGCAGCCCGCGCGAGAATATGCGGGAAAAACTGTTTTTT
NA,TRBJ2-4,TRBV4-2,TRBD2,CASSQLGTSGRAFQNIQYF,TGTGCCAGCAGCCAATTGGGGACTAGCGGGAGGGCCTTCCAAAACATTCAGTACTTC
NA,TRBJ2-1,TRBV5-1,TRBD2,CASSPGLASPSSYNEQFF,TGCGCCAGCAGCCCCGGACTAGCTAGCCCCAGCTCCTACAATGAGCAGTTCTTC
NA,TRBJ1-1,TRBV10-3,NA,CAISAPGNPEAFF,TGTGCCATCAGTGCTCCAGGGAACCCTGAAGCTTTCTTT
NA,TRBJ1-1,TRBV6-5,TRBD1,CASSTRDRATEAFF,TGTGCCAGCAGTACCCGGGACAGGGCCACTGAAGCTTTCTTT
NA,TRBJ1-5,TRBV14,NA,CASSQRMGGPQHF,TGTGCCAGCAGCCAAAGGATGGGGGGGCCCCAGCATTTT
NA,TRBJ1-5,TRBV27,NA,CASSFTVLQPQHF,TGTGCCAGCAGTTTCACGGTTTTGCAGCCCCAGCATTTT
few,TRBJ1-5,TRBV18,NA,CASSPRVVNQPQHF,TGTGCCAGCTCACCCCGGGTAGTCAATCAGCCCCAGCATTTT
NA,TRBJ2-1,TRBV5-4,TRBD2,CASSLRVGGGPGNEQFF,TGTGCCAGCAGCTTGCGGGTCGGGGGAGGGCCTGGGAATGAGCAGTTCTTC
once,TRBJ2-7,TRBV6-5,TRBD1,CASSPGTAEQYF,TGTGCCAGCAGTCCCGGGACAGCCGAGCAGTACTTC
once,TRBJ2-7,TRBV5-8,TRBD1,CASRLTGTGGYEQYF,TGTGCCAGCAGACTGACCGGGACAGGGGGCTACGAGCAGTACTTC
NA,TRBJ2-7,TRBV29-1,NA,CSVSQGIEEGEQYF,TGCAGCGTCTCCCAGGGAATAGAGGAGGGAGAGCAGTACTTC
NA,TRBJ2-5,TRBV20-1,NA,CSSSGQETQYF,TGCAGTTCGAGCGGCCAAGAGACCCAGTACTTC
NA,TRBJ2-2,TRBV5-1,NA,CASSPPQGVRTGELFF,TGCGCCAGCAGCCCGCCACAGGGAGTTAGGACCGGGGAGCTGTTTTTT
NA,TRBJ1-2,TRBV10-3,NA,CASHALPLRDGYTF,TGTGCCAGTCATGCGTTACCACTCCGGGATGGCTACACCTTC
NA,TRBJ2-5,TRBV5-1,TRBD1,CASSLNYNGTARAQYF,TGCGCCAGCAGCCTCAACTATAACGGGACAGCCCGAGCCCAGTACTTC
NA,TRBJ1-1,TRBV25-1,TRBD1,CASTRDRGDTEAFF,TGTGCCAGCACTAGGGACAGGGGCGACACTGAAGCTTTCTTT
few,TRBJ2-1,TRBV4-1,TRBD2,CASSQVLSGSYNEQFF,TGCGCCAGCAGCCAAGTGTTGAGCGGGAGCTACAATGAGCAGTTCTTC
NA,TRBJ2-1,TRBV5-1,NA,CASSQSVPINEQFF,TGCGCCAGCAGCCAGAGCGTCCCGATAAATGAGCAGTTCTTC
NA,TRBJ2-3,TRBV6-1,NA,CASASGGSSDTQYF,TGTGCCAGCGCGTCAGGGGGGAGCTCAGATACGCAGTATTTT
NA,TRBJ1-5,TRBV18,TRBD1,CASSPGQGAQPQHF,TGTGCCAGCTCACCAGGACAGGGGGCTCAGCCCCAGCATTTT
once,TRBJ2-2,TRBV27,NA,CACGRNTGELFF,TGTGCCTGCGGGCGGAACACCGGGGAGCTGTTTTTT
NA,TRBJ2-7,TRBV6-6,NA,CASGQGTYYEQYF,TGTGCCAGCGGGCAGGGGACATACTACGAGCAGTACTTC
NA,TRBJ2-2,TRBV29-1,NA,CSVSIRNGELFF,TGCAGCGTCTCTATCAGGAACGGGGAGCTGTTTTTT
NA,TRBJ1-1,TRBV14,TRBD1,CASSRGQGEKAFF,TGTGCCAGCAGCCGCGGACAGGGGGAGAAAGCTTTCTTT
NA,TRBJ2-7,TRBV4-1,NA,CASSQALARTYEQYF,TGCGCCAGCAGCCAAGCCCTAGCGCGGACCTACGAGCAGTACTTC
NA,TRBJ2-7,TRBV18,TRBD1,CASSPLGTAASYEQYF,TGTGCCAGCTCACCCCTTGGGACAGCCGCTTCCTACGAGCAGTACTTC
NA,TRBJ1-1,TRBV9,NA,CASSVNARVNTEAFF,TGTGCCAGCAGCGTCAACGCACGGGTGAACACTGAAGCTTTCTTT